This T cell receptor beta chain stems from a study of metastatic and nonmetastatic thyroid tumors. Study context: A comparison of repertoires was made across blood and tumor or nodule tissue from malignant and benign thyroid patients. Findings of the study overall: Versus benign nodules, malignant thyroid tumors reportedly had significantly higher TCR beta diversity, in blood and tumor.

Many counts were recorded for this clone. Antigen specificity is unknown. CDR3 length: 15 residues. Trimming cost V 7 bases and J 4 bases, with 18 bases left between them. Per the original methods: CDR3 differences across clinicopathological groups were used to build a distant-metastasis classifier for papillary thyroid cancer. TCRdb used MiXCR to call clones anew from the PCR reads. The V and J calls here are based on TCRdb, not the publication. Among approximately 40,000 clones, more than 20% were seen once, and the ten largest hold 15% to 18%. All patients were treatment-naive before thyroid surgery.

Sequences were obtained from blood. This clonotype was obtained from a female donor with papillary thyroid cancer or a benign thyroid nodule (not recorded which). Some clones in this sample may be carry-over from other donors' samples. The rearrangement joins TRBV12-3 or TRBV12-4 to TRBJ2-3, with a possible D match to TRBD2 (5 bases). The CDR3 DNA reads TGTGCCAGCATCGGAACCCAAGGCGGGCCAGATACGCAGTATTTT. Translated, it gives CASIGTQGGPDTQYF.